This T cell receptor beta chain was documented in a study of T cells in Graves' hyperthyroidism and ophthalmopathy. This clonotype has at least ten counts. Researchers took RNA transcripts and amplified the TCR beta CDR3 regions from them. A set of HTBI primers served as the primers for a first-round RT-PCR of the TCR CDR3. TCRdb fed the multiplex PCR reads into MiXCR, producing one record per CDR3 protein. The profile shows about 500,000 distinct CDR3 sequences, around 16% of them singletons. This CDR3 spans 13 amino acids. CDR1 and CDR2 from the germline V gene are SGHTA and FQGTGA. V lost 1 base and J lost 3, with 6 bases in between.

The receptor comes from a woman in her 30s with Graves' ophthalmopathy. The V and J genes are TRBV7-3 and TRBJ2-5; D gene ambiguous. Sequences were obtained from blood. CDR3 sequence reads: CASSLNREETQYF. The DNA of the CDR3 is TGTGCCAGCAGCTTAAACAGAGAAGAGACCCAGTACTTC.